This entry lists 16 T cell receptor beta chains sequenced from one sample in a study of blood T cell repertoires in COVID-19. Method: immunoSEQ multiplex PCR; TCRdb's copy keeps in-frame clones and lacks some. The sample includes around 430,000 clones, about 87% seen only once; the top ten take approximately 9.3%. Material for sequencing was PBMCs or T cells enriched from blood (not recorded which). Receptors were obtained from a woman between 45 and 60 years old who had recovered from COVID-19.

This chain connects TRBV29-1 to TRBJ1-2; no clear D gene. The CDR3 consists of 13 residues. Germline V gene lookup returns CDR1 SQVTM and CDR2 ANQGSEA. Trimming took off 0 bases at V and 3 bases at J, with 8 bases between the two ends. DNA of the CDR3: TGCAGCGTTGAAGATGGCCAGTACTATGGCTACACCTTC. Amino acid sequence: CSVEDGQYYGYTF.

This clone has more than one count but fewer than ten. The genes are TRBV6-2 or TRBV6-3 and TRBJ2-3, with a tentative D call TRBD1 (6 bases). The germline V gene encodes CDR1 MNHEY and CDR2 SVGEGT. Trimming took 0 bases from V and 2 from J, leaving 12 bases between them. This CDR3 has 16 amino acids. Written as DNA, the CDR3 is TGTGCCAGCAGTTACTCCGGGACACCTACCACAGATACGCAGTATTTT. Translation: CASSYSGTPTTDTQYF.

The chain combines TRBV10-2 with TRBJ1-1; possible D gene TRBD1, 5 bases. The germline CDR1 and CDR2 sequences are WSHSY and SAAADI. The CDR3 loop spans 11 amino acids. Trimming cost V 3 bases and J 9 bases, with 8 bases left between them. CDR3 loop: CASSDRVKAFF. Here the CDR3 DNA reads TGCGCCAGCAGTGACAGGGTTAAAGCTTTCTTT.

The chain links TRBV2 to TRBJ1-5; D is uncertain. This CDR3 comprises 14 residues. The germline gives CDR1 SNHLY, CDR2 FYNNEI. V lost 4 bases, J lost 4 bases, and 11 bases lay in between. The CDR3 region is CASSVESQNQPQHF. CDR3 sequence (DNA): TGTGCCAGCAGTGTGGAGTCCCAAAATCAGCCCCAGCATTTT. Looking up the rest from reference TRBV2 and TRBJ1-5 gives the full variable domain: EPEVTQTPSHQVTQMGQEVILRCVPISNHLYFYWYRQILGQKVEFLVSFYNNEISEKSEIFDDQFSVERPDGSNFTLKIRSTKLEDSAMYFCASSVESQNQPQHFGDGTRLSIL.

The rearrangement joins TRBV11-3 to TRBJ1-1; D is perhaps TRBD1 (5 bases). The CDR3 runs 13 residues. The V end lost 2 bases, the J end lost 5 bases, and 9 bases lay between the germline ends. The germline gives CDR1 SGHNT, CDR2 YENEEA. The CDR3: CASSLHGGTEAFF. The CDR3 region has the DNA TGTGCCAGCAGCTTACACGGGGGGACTGAAGCTTTCTTT.

This clone was detected a few times. The J gene is TRBJ1-2, the V gene TRBV5-6, with 10 nucleotides matching TRBD1. Unmatched junction bases numbered 13, after V lost 9 bases and J lost 8 bases. The CDR3 contains 14 residues. The germline V gene has CDR1 SGHDT and CDR2 YYEEEE. The CDR3 here is CATQTRQGAWGYTF. The CDR3 nucleotides are TGTGCCACCCAGACCCGACAGGGGGCGTGGGGCTACACCTTC. Full variable domain (outside the CDR3, taken from reference TRBV5-6 and TRBJ1-2): DAGVTQSPTHLIKTRGQQVTLRCSPKSGHDTVSWYQQALGQGPQFIFQYYEEEERQRGNFPDRFSGHQFPNYSSELNVNALLLGDSALYLCATQTRQGAWGYTFGSGTRLTVV.

The chain is built from TRBV11-2 and TRBJ2-1; TRBD2 aligns across 8 bases. This CDR3 contains 17 residues. Germline V lookup: CDR1 SGHAT, CDR2 FQNNGV. V was pared by 3 bases and J by 0 bases, with 7 bases of the junction left unmatched. The CDR3 bases are TGTGCCAGCAGCTTTACTAGCGGCCCGAGCTCCTACAATGAGCAGTTCTTC. This codes for CASSFTSGPSSYNEQFF. The full variable domain, completed using reference TRBV11-2 and TRBJ2-1, is EAGVAQSPRYKIIEKRQSVAFWCNPISGHATLYWYQQILGQGPKLLIQFQNNGVVDDSQLPKDRFSAERLKGVDSTLKIQPAKLEDSAVYLCASSFTSGPSSYNEQFFGPGTRLTVL.

CDR3: CASSIIVGGYNEQFF. The CDR3 coding sequence is TGTGCCAGTAGTATTATAGTCGGGGGCTACAATGAGCAGTTCTTC. J is TRBJ2-1 and V is TRBV19, with a possible D match to TRBD2 (6 bases). Germline CDR1 LNHDA, CDR2 SQIVND (reference sequence). V lost 3 bases to trimming and J lost 3 bases, with 12 bases between them. This CDR3 has 15 residues.

The gene calls are TRBV19 and TRBJ1-4; weak D call: TRBD1 (5 bases). This CDR3 is 15 amino acids long. V was pared by 3 bases and J by 5 bases, with 13 bases between. The germline gives CDR1 LNHDA, CDR2 SQIVND (reference sequence). The CDR3 coding sequence is TGTGCCAGTAGTATCGGAGGGACCGGGAATGAAAAACTGTTTTTT. Its translation: CASSIGGTGNEKLFF.

The chain carries TRBV30 and TRBJ1-5; D is perhaps TRBD1 (5 bases). This CDR3 is 14 amino acids long. The V end lost 3 bases, the J end lost 3 bases, and 12 bases lay between the germline ends. The V gene's germline CDR1 is GTSNPN and CDR2 SVGIG (reference sequence). DNA for the CDR3: TGTGCCTGGAGGGGTCAGGGCGCCAATCAGCCCCAGCATTTT. It is translated as CAWRGQGANQPQHF.

The V call is TRBV6-5, the J call TRBJ1-2; D gene ambiguous. Trimming left V 5 bases short and J 1 base short, with 8 bases between. Germline CDR1 and CDR2: MNHEY and SVGAGI. The CDR3 consists of 13 residues. Written as DNA, the CDR3 is TGTGCCAGCAGTCCAACCAGTAACTATGGCTACACCTTC. Residues: CASSPTSNYGYTF.

This clone was seen only once. This chain connects TRBV2 to TRBJ2-7; D remains unclear. Per germline, CDR1 SNHLY and CDR2 FYNNEI. This CDR3 region has 18 residues. V was shortened by 8 bases and J by 1 base, with 27 bases between the two germline ends. CDR3 in amino acids: CASSVTVAPRELSYEQYF. CDR3 in DNA: TGTGCCAGCTCTGTGACTGTGGCGCCTCGAGAGTTATCCTACGAGCAGTACTTC.

This clone was detected once. The chain has TRBV5-1 and TRBJ2-3, with D perhaps TRBD2 (6 bases). Germline CDR1 is SGHRS and CDR2 is YFSETQ. V was shortened by 2 bases and J by 1 base, with 11 bases between the two germline ends. This CDR3 is built from 15 residues. The DNA for the CDR3 is TGCGCCAGCAGCTTTGGGTCGGGGGGCACAGATACGCAGTATTTT. Translation gives CASSFGSGGTDTQYF.

The chain recombines TRBV10-2 with TRBJ2-7; 12 bases are shared with TRBD2. Germline CDR1 reads WSHSY; CDR2 reads SAAADI. This CDR3 comprises 16 residues. J gave up 0 bases and V 7 bases, and 7 bases lay outside the gene matches. CDR3 nucleotides: TGCGCCAGCAATCCCGGGACTAGCGGGCCCTCCTACGAGCAGTACTTC. It is translated as CASNPGTSGPSYEQYF.

For the CDR3, the DNA is TGTGCCAGCAGTCCGGGACAAAATAATTCACCCCTCCACTTT. Protein sequence: CASSPGQNNSPLHF. This chain connects TRBV3-1 (or the pseudogene TRBV3-2) to TRBJ1-6; D perhaps matches TRBD1 (6 bases). The V and J ends lost 6 bases and 5 bases respectively, with 11 bases between them. There are 14 residues in the CDR3. The V gene's germline CDR1 is LGHDT and CDR2 YNNKEL (reference sequence).

The chain has TRBV7-9 and TRBJ2-2; TRBD1 aligns across 10 bases. V shed 10 bases and J 5 bases; nucleotides not matched to a gene: 13. This CDR3 region has 16 residues. Germline V lookup: CDR1 SEHNR, CDR2 FQNEAQ (reference sequence). The CDR3, as DNA: TGTGCCACCATAAACTCGGGACAGGGGAATACCGGGGAGCTGTTTTTT. Its translation is CATINSGQGNTGELFF.